What follows describes a single T cell receptor beta chain. This table comes from immunoSEQ multiplex PCR, and its TCRdb copy is limited to in-frame clones, with some not included. Among more than 45,000 clones listed, roughly 88% were seen once. V gave up 8 bases and J gave up 7 bases, with 12 bases separating them. Looked up from germline, CDR1 is WSHSY and CDR2 is SAAADI. The CDR3 has 12 residues. The data are from a study of T cells in localized non-small cell lung cancer. The origin of this receptor is a man aged 40-75 years with stage III lung adenocarcinoma. V is TRBV10-2 and J is TRBJ1-5; unclear D gene. The specimen comprised peripheral blood mononuclear cells, sampled before any cancer treatment. The CDR3 loop is CASGKANQPQHF. In nucleotides, the CDR3 is TGCGCCAGCGGGAAGGCGAACCAGCCCCAGCATTTT.